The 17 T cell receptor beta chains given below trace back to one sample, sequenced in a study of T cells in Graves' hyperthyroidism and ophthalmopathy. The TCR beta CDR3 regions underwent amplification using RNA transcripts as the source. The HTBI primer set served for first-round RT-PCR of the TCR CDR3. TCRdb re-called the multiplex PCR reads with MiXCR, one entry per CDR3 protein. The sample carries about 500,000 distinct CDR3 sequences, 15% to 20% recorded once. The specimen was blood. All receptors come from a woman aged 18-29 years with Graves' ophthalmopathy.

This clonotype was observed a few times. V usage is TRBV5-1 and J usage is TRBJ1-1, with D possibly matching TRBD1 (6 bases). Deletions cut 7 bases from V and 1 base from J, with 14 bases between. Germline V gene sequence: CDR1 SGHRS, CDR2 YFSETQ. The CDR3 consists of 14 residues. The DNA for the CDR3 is TGCGCCAGCCACATCCAGGGGCAGAACACTGAAGCTTTCTTT. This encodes CASHIQGQNTEAFF. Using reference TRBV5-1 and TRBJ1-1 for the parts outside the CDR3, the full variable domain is KAGVTQTPRYLIKTRGQQVTLSCSPISGHRSVSWYQQTPGQGLQFLFEYFSETQRNKGNFPGRFSGRQFSNSRSEMNVSTLELGDSALYLCASHIQGQNTEAFFGQGTRLTVV.

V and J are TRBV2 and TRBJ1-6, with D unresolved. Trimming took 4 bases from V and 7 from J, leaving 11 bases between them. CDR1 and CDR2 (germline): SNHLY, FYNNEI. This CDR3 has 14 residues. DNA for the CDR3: TGTGCCAGCAGTGGGGCTGTGGGGAATTCACCCCTCCACTTT. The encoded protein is CASSGAVGNSPLHF. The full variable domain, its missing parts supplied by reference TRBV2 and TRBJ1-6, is EPEVTQTPSHQVTQMGQEVILRCVPISNHLYFYWYRQILGQKVEFLVSFYNNEISEKSEIFDDQFSVERPDGSNFTLKIRSTKLEDSAMYFCASSGAVGNSPLHFGNGTRLTVT.

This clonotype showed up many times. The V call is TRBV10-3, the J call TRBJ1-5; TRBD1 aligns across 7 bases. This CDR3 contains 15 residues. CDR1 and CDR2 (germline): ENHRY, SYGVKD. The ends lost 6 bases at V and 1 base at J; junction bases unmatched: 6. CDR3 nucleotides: TGTGCCATCAGCTACGACAGGGAGAGCAATCAGCCCCAGCATTTT. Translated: CAISYDRESNQPQHF.

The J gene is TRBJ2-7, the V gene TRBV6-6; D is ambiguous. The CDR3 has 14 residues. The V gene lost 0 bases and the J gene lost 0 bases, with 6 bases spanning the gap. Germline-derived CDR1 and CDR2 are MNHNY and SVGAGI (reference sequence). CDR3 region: CASSYSTDSYEQYF. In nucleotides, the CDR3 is TGTGCCAGCAGTTACTCGACGGACTCCTACGAGCAGTACTTC.

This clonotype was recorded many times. The CDR3 nucleotides are TGTGCCAGCAACCCCCCTGGGGGGGCCGGGGAGCTGTTTTTT. Translating it yields CASNPPGGAGELFF. The V and J genes are TRBV2 and TRBJ2-2; TRBD2 matches at 7 bases. The germline CDR1 and CDR2 sequences are SNHLY and FYNNEI. The CDR3 runs 14 residues. Germline trimming cut 7 bases from V and 6 bases from J; bases unmatched to any gene: 8. Using reference TRBV2 and TRBJ2-2 for the parts outside the CDR3, the full variable domain is EPEVTQTPSHQVTQMGQEVILRCVPISNHLYFYWYRQILGQKVEFLVSFYNNEISEKSEIFDDQFSVERPDGSNFTLKIRSTKLEDSAMYFCASNPPGGAGELFFGEGSRLTVL.

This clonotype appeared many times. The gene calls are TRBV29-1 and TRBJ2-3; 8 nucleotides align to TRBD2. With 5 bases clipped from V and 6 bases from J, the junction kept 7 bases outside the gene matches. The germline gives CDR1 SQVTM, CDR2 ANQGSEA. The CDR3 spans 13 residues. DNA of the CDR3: TGCAGCGTTCGGGGCCGACTAGCGGATACGCAGTATTTT. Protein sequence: CSVRGRLADTQYF.

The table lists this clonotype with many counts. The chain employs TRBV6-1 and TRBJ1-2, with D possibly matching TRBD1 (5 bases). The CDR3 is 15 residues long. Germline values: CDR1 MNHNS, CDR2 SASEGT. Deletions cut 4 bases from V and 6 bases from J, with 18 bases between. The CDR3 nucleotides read TGTGCCAGCAGTGTGGTAGGGGAGGGCCTCGATGGCTACACCTTC. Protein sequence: CASSVVGEGLDGYTF.

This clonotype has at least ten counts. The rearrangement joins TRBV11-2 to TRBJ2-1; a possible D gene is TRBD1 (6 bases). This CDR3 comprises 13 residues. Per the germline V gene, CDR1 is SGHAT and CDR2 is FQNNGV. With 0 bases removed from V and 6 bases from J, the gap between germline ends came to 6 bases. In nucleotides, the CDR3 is TGTGCCAGCAGCTTAGACAGGGGCAATGAGCAGTTCTTC. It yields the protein CASSLDRGNEQFF.

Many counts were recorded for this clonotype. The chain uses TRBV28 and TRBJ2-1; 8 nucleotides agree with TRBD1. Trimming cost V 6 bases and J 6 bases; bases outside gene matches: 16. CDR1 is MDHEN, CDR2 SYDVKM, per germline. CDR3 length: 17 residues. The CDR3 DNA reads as TGTGCCAGCAGCCCGTTTGGACAGGGCAAGGGGCGCAATGAGCAGTTCTTC. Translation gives CASSPFGQGKGRNEQFF.

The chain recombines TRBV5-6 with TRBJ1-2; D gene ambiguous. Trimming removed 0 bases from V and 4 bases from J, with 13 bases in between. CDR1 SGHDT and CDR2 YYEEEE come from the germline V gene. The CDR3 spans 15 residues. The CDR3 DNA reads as TGTGCCAGCAGCTTGGGATTCGGGGTCCTCTATGGCTACACCTTC. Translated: CASSLGFGVLYGYTF.

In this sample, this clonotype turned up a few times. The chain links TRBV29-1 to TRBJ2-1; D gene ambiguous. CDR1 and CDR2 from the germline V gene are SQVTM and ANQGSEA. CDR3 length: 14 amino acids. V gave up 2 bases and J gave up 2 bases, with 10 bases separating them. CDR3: CSVEIPDTYNEQFF. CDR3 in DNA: TGCAGCGTTGAAATACCAGATACCTACAATGAGCAGTTCTTC.

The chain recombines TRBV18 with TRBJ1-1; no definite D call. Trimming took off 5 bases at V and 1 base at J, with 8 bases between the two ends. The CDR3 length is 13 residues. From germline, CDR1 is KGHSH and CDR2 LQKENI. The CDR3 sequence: CASSTIENTEAFF. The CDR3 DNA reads TGTGCCAGCTCAACAATAGAGAACACTGAAGCTTTCTTT. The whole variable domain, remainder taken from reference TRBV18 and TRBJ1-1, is NAGVMQNPRHLVRRRGQEARLRCSPMKGHSHVYWYRQLPEEGLKFMVYLQKENIIDESGMPKERFSAEFPKEGPSILRIQQVVRGDSAAYFCASSTIENTEAFFGQGTRLTVV.

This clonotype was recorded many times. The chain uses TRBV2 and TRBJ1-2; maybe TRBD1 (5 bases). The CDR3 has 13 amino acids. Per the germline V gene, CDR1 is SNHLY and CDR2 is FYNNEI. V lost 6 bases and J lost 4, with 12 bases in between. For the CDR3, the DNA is TGTGCCAGCAGCGGACAACGGGGCTATGGCTACACCTTC. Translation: CASSGQRGYGYTF.

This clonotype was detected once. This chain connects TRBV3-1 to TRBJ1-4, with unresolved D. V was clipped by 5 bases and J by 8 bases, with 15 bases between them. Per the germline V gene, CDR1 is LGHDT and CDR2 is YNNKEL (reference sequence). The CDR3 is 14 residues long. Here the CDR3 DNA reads TGTGCCAGCAGCGTGTTCGCGGGGAGCGAAAAACTGTTTTTT. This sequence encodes CASSVFAGSEKLFF. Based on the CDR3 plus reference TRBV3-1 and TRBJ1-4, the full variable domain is DTAVSQTPKYLVTQMGNDKSIKCEQNLGHDTMYWYKQDSKKFLKIMFSYNNKELIINETVPNRFSPKSPDKAHLNLHINSLELGDSAVYFCASSVFAGSEKLFFGSGTQLSVL.

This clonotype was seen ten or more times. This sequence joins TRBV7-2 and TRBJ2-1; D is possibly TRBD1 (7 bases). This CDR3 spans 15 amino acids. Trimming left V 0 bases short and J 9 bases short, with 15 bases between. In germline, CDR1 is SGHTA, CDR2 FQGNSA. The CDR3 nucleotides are TGTGCCAGCAGCTTAGCGTACGCCCAGGGGGGTGAGCAGTTCTTC. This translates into CASSLAYAQGGEQFF.

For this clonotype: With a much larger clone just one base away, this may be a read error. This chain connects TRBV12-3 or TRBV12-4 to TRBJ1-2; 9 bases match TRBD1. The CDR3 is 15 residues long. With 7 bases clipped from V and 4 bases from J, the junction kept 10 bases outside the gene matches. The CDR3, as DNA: TGTGCCAGCATGGGGACAGGGAGCTCCTTCTATGGCTACACCTTC. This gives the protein CASMGTGSSFYGYTF.

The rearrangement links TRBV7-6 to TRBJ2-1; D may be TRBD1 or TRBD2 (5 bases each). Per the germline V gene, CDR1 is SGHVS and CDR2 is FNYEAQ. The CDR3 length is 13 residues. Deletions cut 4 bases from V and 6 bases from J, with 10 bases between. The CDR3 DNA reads TGTGCCAGCAGCTACGAGGGGATCAATGAGCAGTTCTTC. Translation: CASSYEGINEQFF.